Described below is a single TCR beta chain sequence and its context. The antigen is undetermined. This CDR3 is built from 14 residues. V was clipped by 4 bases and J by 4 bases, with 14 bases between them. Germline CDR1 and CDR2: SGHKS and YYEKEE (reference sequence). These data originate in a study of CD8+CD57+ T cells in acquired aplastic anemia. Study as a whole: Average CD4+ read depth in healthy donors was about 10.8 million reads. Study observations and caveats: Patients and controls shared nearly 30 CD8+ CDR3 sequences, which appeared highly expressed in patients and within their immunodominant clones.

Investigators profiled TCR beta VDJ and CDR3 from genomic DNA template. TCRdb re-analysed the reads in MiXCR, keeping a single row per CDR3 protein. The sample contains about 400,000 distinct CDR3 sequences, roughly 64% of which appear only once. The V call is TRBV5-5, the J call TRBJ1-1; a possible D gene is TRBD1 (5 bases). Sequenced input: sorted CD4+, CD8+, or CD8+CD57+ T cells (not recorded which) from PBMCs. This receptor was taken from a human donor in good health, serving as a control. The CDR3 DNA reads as TGTGCCAGCAGCCAGACTAGCGGGGGCACTGAAGCTTTCTTT. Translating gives CASSQTSGGTEAFF.